This passage covers 14 T cell receptor beta chains from one sample sequenced in a study of Graves' ophthalmopathy and Graves' hyperthyroidism. Amplifying from RNA transcripts, the study obtained TCR beta CDR3 regions. The workflow started with a first-round RT-PCR run with HTBI primers and then moved on to a second-round multiplex PCR. MiXCR was run by TCRdb on the multiplex PCR reads, yielding one entry per CDR3 protein. The repertoire holds approximately 540,000 distinct CDR3 sequences, with approximately 37% as singletons. Sequenced input: peripheral blood or thyroid tissue (not recorded which). These receptors were obtained from an adult man with Graves' hyperthyroidism.

This clonotype was detected ten times or more. At one of its ends the junction is not consistent with the germline gene, which may arise from a read error. The gene calls are TRBV6-1 and TRBJ1-5, with D uncertain. CDR1 and CDR2 (germline): MNHNS, SASEGT. The CDR3 has 11 amino acids. The CDR3, as DNA: TGTGCCAGCAGTGCCCCTCTCGCGACCATTTTT. This translates into CASSAPLATIF.

The chain joins TRBV9 to TRBJ1-2; D remains unclear. Germline CDR1 SGDLS, CDR2 YYNGEE. Trimming took off 0 bases at V and 3 bases at J, with 6 bases between the two ends. This CDR3 has 13 residues. The CDR3 region is CASSVDGDYGYTF. The DNA of the CDR3 is TGTGCCAGCAGCGTAGACGGGGACTATGGCTACACCTTC.

This chain joins TRBV10-3 and TRBJ1-6; TRBD1 is a possible D gene (6 bases). Trimming shortened V by 4 bases and J by 5 bases, and 12 bases separated the two germline ends. The germline gives CDR1 ENHRY, CDR2 SYGVKD. This CDR3 contains 15 residues. The CDR3 DNA is TGTGCCATCAGTGTGGGGGGGCAGAATAATTCACCCCTCCACTTT. It is translated as CAISVGGQNNSPLHF.

The chain links TRBV9 to TRBJ2-1, with TRBD1 as a possible D gene (6 bases). Trimming removed 4 bases from V and 2 bases from J, with 13 bases in between. The CDR3 has 15 residues. The germline gives CDR1 SGDLS, CDR2 YYNGEE. The CDR3 is CASSPHGGPYNEQFF. The CDR3 DNA sequence: TGTGCCAGCAGCCCTCATGGGGGCCCCTACAATGAGCAGTTCTTC.

Turning to this clonotype: Germline and junction disagree at one end, which may indicate a read error. The rearrangement joins TRBV24-1 to TRBJ2-5; D gene uncertain. Germline V lookup: CDR1 KGHDR, CDR2 SFDVKD. CDR3 size: 12 residues. The chain's CDR3 is CATGDLGETQYF. As DNA, the CDR3 is TGTGCCACCGGTGATTTAGGGGAGACCCAGTACTTC.

This rearrangement joins TRBV19 to TRBJ2-7; D is unresolved. Germline V lookup: CDR1 LNHDA, CDR2 SQIVND (reference sequence). Trimming left V 9 bases short and J 2 bases short, with 14 bases between. The CDR3 totals 13 residues. DNA for the CDR3: TGTGCCAGCAGCCAAGGGCCAGCCTACGAGCAGTACTTC. As protein: CASSQGPAYEQYF.

Comment on this clonotype: At one of its ends the junction is not consistent with the germline gene, which may arise from a read error. The V gene is TRBV24-1, the J gene TRBJ2-7, with 10 bases identical to TRBD2. The CDR3 is made up of 17 amino acids. Germline-derived CDR1 and CDR2 are KGHDR and SFDVKD. This CDR3 is CTTSDSGLAGVTGELYF. The CDR3 DNA reads TGTACCACCAGTGATTCCGGGCTAGCGGGAGTTACCGGGGAGCTGTACTTC.

V and J are TRBV24-1 and TRBJ2-1; perhaps TRBD1 as D (6 bases). Germline lookup yields CDR1 KGHDR and CDR2 SFDVKD. The V end lost 3 bases, the J end lost 4 bases, and 12 bases lay between the germline ends. The CDR3 totals 15 residues. The CDR3 DNA reads TGTGCCACCAGTGATACCGGGACAATTTACAATGAGCAGTTCTTC. Its translation: CATSDTGTIYNEQFF.

The V and J genes are TRBV2 and TRBJ2-7, with 10 bases that match TRBD2. This CDR3 comprises 12 residues. Germline V gives CDR1 SNHLY, CDR2 FYNNEI. J gave up 7 bases and V 11 bases, and 8 bases lay outside the gene matches. The chain's CDR3 is CAGELAGTEQYF. The CDR3 DNA is TGTGCCGGCGAACTAGCGGGGACTGAGCAGTACTTC.

This clonotype was seen many times. The chain is built from TRBV7-8 and TRBJ1-1; D ambiguous. The CDR3 sequence is 14 residues long. In germline, CDR1 is SGHVS, CDR2 FQNEAQ. V shed 1 base and J shed 5 bases, with 11 bases lying between them. In nucleotides, the CDR3 is TGTGCCAGCAGCTTAGACGCAGGTAGAACTGAAGCTTTCTTT. The encoded protein is CASSLDAGRTEAFF.

This clonotype appeared many times. This chain links TRBV9 with TRBJ2-7; a weak D match, TRBD2 (6 bases). Trimming removed 0 bases from V and 0 bases from J, with 10 bases in between. The CDR3 extends over 15 amino acids. Germline V gene lookup returns CDR1 SGDLS and CDR2 YYNGEE. In DNA form, the CDR3 reads TGTGCCAGCAGCGTAGTCGCGGGGTCCTCCTACGAGCAGTACTTC. It specifies CASSVVAGSSYEQYF.

As for this clonotype: A much larger clone sits a single nucleotide away, making a read error possible. This chain uses TRBV5-4 with TRBJ1-2; D unresolved. This CDR3 is built from 15 residues. V gave up 0 bases and J gave up 4 bases, with 13 bases separating them. Germline V gene lookup returns CDR1 SGHNT and CDR2 YYREEE (reference sequence). The DNA for the CDR3 is TGTGCCAGCAGCTTGGATTCCGGGGTTAGCTATGGCTACACCTTC. The encoded protein is CASSLDSGVSYGYTF.

The sample holds many counts of this clonotype. The chain has TRBV19 and TRBJ2-3; TRBD1 aligns across 7 bases. The length of the CDR3 is 13 residues. The trim removed 9 bases at V and 2 bases at J, leaving 5 bases unmatched. CDR1 and CDR2 from the germline V gene are LNHDA and SQIVND (reference sequence). Written as DNA, the CDR3 is TGTGCCAGCCGACAGGGCCACACAGATACGCAGTATTTT. This translates into CASRQGHTDTQYF.

This clonotype appeared many times. The chain recombines TRBV20-1 with TRBJ1-1; D gene ambiguous. Germline V lookup: CDR1 DFQATT, CDR2 SNEGSKA (reference sequence). V was cut by 0 bases and J by 4 bases, with 9 bases left in between. The CDR3 extends over 13 amino acids. The CDR3 bases are TGCAGTGCTAGAGATGGGCTGGGCACTGAAGCTTTCTTT. Encoded protein: CSARDGLGTEAFF.